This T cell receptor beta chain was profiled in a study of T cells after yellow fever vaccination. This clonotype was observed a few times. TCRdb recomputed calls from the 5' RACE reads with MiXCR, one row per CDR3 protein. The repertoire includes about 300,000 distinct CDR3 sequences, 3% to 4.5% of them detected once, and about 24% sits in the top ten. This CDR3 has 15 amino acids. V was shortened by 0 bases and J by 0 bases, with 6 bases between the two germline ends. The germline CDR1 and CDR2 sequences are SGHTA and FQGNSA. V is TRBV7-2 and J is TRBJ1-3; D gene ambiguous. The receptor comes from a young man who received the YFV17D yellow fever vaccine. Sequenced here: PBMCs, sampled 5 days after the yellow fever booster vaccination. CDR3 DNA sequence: TGTGCCAGCAGCTTAGCATCGGGCTCTGGAAACACCATATATTTT. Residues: CASSLASGSGNTIYF.